Each of the 10 T cell receptor beta chains below was sequenced from the same sample in a study of low-dose radiotherapy and immunotherapy resistance in tumors. With TRAV- and TRBV-specific primers, first-strand cDNA was made, covering the alpha and beta chains. It was with a constant-region primer and a V-primer adapter that TCRs were amplified over around 19 PCR cycles. TCRdb passed the reads through MiXCR, listing each CDR3 protein once. The sample holds about 11,000 distinct CDR3 sequences, more than 55% seen once. The receptors originated from a human donor with advanced metastatic prostate, ovarian, gallbladder or colorectal cancer (not recorded which). This table probably holds off-target reads from a library built for another chain.

The CDR3 nucleotides are TGTGCCAGCAGCCTCTTGAGTGGGATAGGGGGAGCGGGTGAGCAGTTCTTC. The encoded protein is CASSLLSGIGGAGEQFF. The V gene is TRBV6-1, the J gene TRBJ2-1; D tentatively reads TRBD1 or TRBD2 (6 bases each). From germline, CDR1 is MNHNS and CDR2 SASEGT. The CDR3 consists of 17 residues. V lost 6 bases, J lost 9 bases, and 27 bases lay in between.

The genes are TRBV6-2 or TRBV6-3 and TRBJ1-5; D perhaps matches TRBD1 (5 bases). The CDR3 length is 15 residues. V was clipped by 5 bases and J by 7 bases, with 18 bases between them. The germline CDR1 and CDR2 sequences are MNHEY and SVGEGT. CDR3 DNA: TGTGCCAGCAGTGAAATGGGGGGAAGCGTCCAGCCCCAGCATTTT. Its translation is CASSEMGGSVQPQHF.

The chain carries TRBV7-2 and TRBJ2-2; 8 bases agree with TRBD1. Losses at the gene ends were 11 bases for V and 0 bases for J; bases not matched to a gene: 5. Germline V lookup: CDR1 SGHTA, CDR2 FQGNSA. The CDR3 extends over 14 amino acids. CDR3: CADKQGANTGELFF. The CDR3 coding sequence is TGTGCCGACAAACAGGGGGCGAACACCGGGGAGCTGTTTTTT.

V is TRBV5-1 and J is TRBJ1-1; D might be TRBD1 (6 bases). This CDR3 contains 14 residues. Deletions cut 0 bases from V and 5 bases from J, with 11 bases between. Looked up from germline, CDR1 is SGHRS and CDR2 is YFSETQ. CDR3 sequence (DNA): TGCGCCAGCAGCTTGGACGGGGGCGGGACTGAAGCTTTCTTT. Translated, it gives CASSLDGGGTEAFF. Complete variable domain (other parts from reference TRBV5-1 and TRBJ1-1): KAGVTQTPRYLIKTRGQQVTLSCSPISGHRSVSWYQQTPGQGLQFLFEYFSETQRNKGNFPGRFSGRQFSNSRSEMNVSTLELGDSALYLCASSLDGGGTEAFFGQGTRLTVV.

This clonotype came up a few times. The rearrangement uses TRBV28 and TRBJ1-6; a possible D gene is TRBD1 (6 bases). V was cut by 7 bases and J by 9 bases, with 13 bases left in between. The CDR3 consists of 13 residues. The germline V gene has CDR1 MDHEN and CDR2 SYDVKM. The CDR3 sequence is CASTPPRGSPLHF. CDR3 bases: TGTGCCAGCACCCCCCCCAGGGGTTCACCCCTCCACTTT.

J is TRBJ2-3 and V is TRBV6-5; D ambiguous. Germline V lookup: CDR1 MNHEY, CDR2 SVGAGI. The V end lost 10 bases, the J end lost 2 bases, and 16 bases lay between the germline ends. This CDR3 has 14 residues. The CDR3 bases are TGTGCCACCGCGTCCTGGGTGGCCACAGATACGCAGTATTTT. Translation: CATASWVATDTQYF.

The V gene is TRBV28, the J gene TRBJ1-5; TRBD1 is a possible D gene (5 bases). V was pared by 0 bases and J by 7 bases, with 10 bases between. The CDR3 has 14 amino acids. Germline V gene lookup returns CDR1 MDHEN and CDR2 SYDVKM. The CDR3 region has the DNA TGTGCCAGCAGTTTATGGGGGGGAGGACAGCCCCAGCATTTT. Protein: CASSLWGGGQPQHF.

V gene TRBV6-2 or TRBV6-3 combines with J gene TRBJ1-1; D not certain. V was cut by 6 bases and J by 3 bases, with 20 bases left in between. Germline CDR1 reads MNHEY; CDR2 reads SVGEGT. The CDR3 loop spans 16 amino acids. This chain's CDR3 is CASRTVTGLGDTEAFF. CDR3 DNA sequence: TGTGCCAGCAGGACCGTCACGGGTCTTGGGGACACTGAAGCTTTCTTT.

This chain connects TRBV5-1 to TRBJ2-7, with 7 nucleotides matching TRBD2. Trimming cost V 1 base and J 1 base; bases outside gene matches: 5. Per germline, CDR1 SGHRS and CDR2 YFSETQ. This CDR3 region has 15 residues. Here the CDR3 reads CASSLNAGVSYEQYF. The CDR3 DNA reads TGCGCCAGCAGCTTGAATGCGGGAGTATCCTACGAGCAGTACTTC.

V gene TRBV2 combines with J gene TRBJ2-3; no firm D call. Trimming stripped 1 base from V and 2 bases from J, with 16 bases between. Germline CDR1 SNHLY, CDR2 FYNNEI. The CDR3 consists of 17 residues. CDR3 in DNA: TGTGCCAGCAGTGAAGTCCCAGTCTGGCAGATCACAGATACGCAGTATTTT. Encoded protein: CASSEVPVWQITDTQYF.